Listed below are T cell receptor beta chains from one sample, sequenced in a study of blood T cell repertoires in COVID-19. Data came from immunoSEQ multiplex PCR; TCRdb stores just in-frame clones and leaves some out. The sample lists roughly 100,000 clones; approximately 76% were seen once. Sequenced input: peripheral blood. These receptors were taken from a woman aged 70-85 years with acute or convalescent COVID-19. Both conserved end residues are part of each CDR3. Each record gives: D gene, J gene, clone size, V gene, CDR3 DNA, CDR3 protein. D genes are given only for firm matches. Size tells how often a clone was seen (once, few, many) or the class of an expanded clone, and some rows leave it out.

d_gene: NA
j_gene: TRBJ2-5
abundance: NA
v_gene: TRBV3-1/TRBV3-2
CDR3nt: TGTGCCAGCAGCCACACGACTGTAGAGACCCAGTACTTC
CDR3aa: CASSHTTVETQYF

d_gene: NA
j_gene: TRBJ2-3
abundance: NA
v_gene: TRBV5-4
CDR3nt: TGTGCCAGCAGCTCGGACGGAGGGGCGACAGATACGCAGTATTTT
CDR3aa: CASSSDGGATDTQYF

d_gene: NA
j_gene: TRBJ1-1
abundance: NA
v_gene: TRBV3-1/TRBV3-2
CDR3nt: TGTGCCAGCAGCCCACAGCTTCTGAGAGATGAAGCTTTCTTT
CDR3aa: CASSPQLLRDEAFF

d_gene: NA
j_gene: TRBJ2-1
abundance: NA
v_gene: TRBV28
CDR3nt: TGTGCCAGCAGTTACTCGCGGGTGTACAATGAGCAGTTCTTC
CDR3aa: CASSYSRVYNEQFF

d_gene: TRBD1
j_gene: TRBJ1-1
abundance: NA
v_gene: TRBV29-1
CDR3nt: TGCAGCGTTGAAGCTGGGCCGGGACAGATGAACACTGAAGCTTTCTTT
CDR3aa: CSVEAGPGQMNTEAFF

d_gene: TRBD2
j_gene: TRBJ2-3
abundance: NA
v_gene: TRBV15
CDR3nt: TGTGCCACCAGCAGAGCCGGGACTAGCGATTACACAGATACGCAGTATTTT
CDR3aa: CATSRAGTSDYTDTQYF

d_gene: NA
j_gene: TRBJ2-5
abundance: NA
v_gene: TRBV18
CDR3nt: TGTGCCAGCTCACCACCGAGCGAGACCCAGTACTTC
CDR3aa: CASSPPSETQYF

d_gene: NA
j_gene: TRBJ1-4
abundance: few
v_gene: TRBV5-1
CDR3nt: TGCGCCAGCAGCGGCGGGACGCATGGTGAAAAACTGTTTTTT
CDR3aa: CASSGGTHGEKLFF

d_gene: TRBD2
j_gene: TRBJ2-5
abundance: few
v_gene: TRBV6-5
CDR3nt: TGTGCCAGCAGCCCCTCGACTAGCGGGGGGGAGACCCAGTACTTC
CDR3aa: CASSPSTSGGETQYF

d_gene: NA
j_gene: TRBJ1-2
abundance: NA
v_gene: TRBV5-6
CDR3nt: TGTGCCAGCAGCTTGGGCGGCCCTTTAGGCTATGGCTACACCTTC
CDR3aa: CASSLGGPLGYGYTF